Listed below are T cell receptor beta chains from one sample, sequenced in a study of blood T cell repertoires in COVID-19. The assay was immunoSEQ multiplex PCR, and TCRdb's table has in-frame clones only and misses some. The sample records some 150,000 clones, approximately 83% being singletons. Sequencing used peripheral blood. Source of these receptors: a woman aged 55-70 years with acute or convalescent COVID-19. Each CDR3 is given with its conserved first and last residue. D genes are given only for firm matches. The size entry is marked missing in some rows and otherwise reads once, few, many or a size class.

TRBJ1-3 | . | . | TRBV18 | CASSPQNSGAGNTIYF | TGTGCCAGCTCACCACAGAATTCAGGGGCTGGAAACACCATATATTTT
TRBJ1-2 | TRBD1 | . | TRBV7-6 | CASSPTGNYGYTF | TGTGCCAGCAGTCCGACAGGGAACTATGGCTACACCTTC
TRBJ2-7 | . | . | TRBV11-3 | CASSIVTGYEQYF | TGTGCCAGCAGCATCGTGACTGGCTACGAGCAGTACTTC
TRBJ1-3 | TRBD1 | . | TRBV7-2 | CASSSRQGKNTIYF | TGTGCCAGCAGCTCCCGACAGGGTAAAAACACCATATATTTT
TRBJ1-2 | . | . | TRBV12-5 | CASGFADYPRLGYTF | TGTGCTAGTGGTTTCGCCGACTACCCCCGTCTTGGCTACACCTTC
TRBJ2-7 | TRBD1 | . | TRBV5-6 | CASMTGTGYEQYF | TGTGCCAGCATGACCGGGACAGGGTACGAGCAGTACTTC
TRBJ2-4 | TRBD1 | once | TRBV6-5 | CASGDSENIQYF | TGTGCCAGCGGGGACAGCGAAAACATTCAGTACTTC
TRBJ2-3 | . | . | TRBV10-3 | CAISESIQRATDTQYF | TGTGCCATCAGTGAGTCGATACAGCGGGCTACAGATACGCAGTATTTT
TRBJ2-3 | . | . | TRBV18 | CASSPPGVDTQYF | TGTGCCAGCTCACCGCCGGGGGTAGATACGCAGTATTTT
TRBJ2-4 | . | . | TRBV5-3 | CARSKGLLAKNIQYF | TGTGCCAGAAGCAAGGGACTGCTAGCCAAAAACATTCAGTACTTC
TRBJ1-1 | . | . | TRBV5-1 | CASNRDSIMNTEAFF | TGCGCCAGCAATCGGGACTCGATTATGAACACTGAAGCTTTCTTT
TRBJ2-1 | . | . | TRBV10-3 | CAISDSLASGNEQFF | TGTGCCATCAGTGATTCCCTAGCCTCCGGCAATGAGCAGTTCTTC
TRBJ2-5 | . | once | TRBV27 | CASSSLSGGETQYF | TGTGCCAGCAGTTCCCTCTCCGGAGGAGAGACCCAGTACTTC
TRBJ1-6 | TRBD1 | . | TRBV28 | CAGGTGPSPLHF | TGTGCCGGGGGGACAGGGCCTTCACCCCTCCACTTT
TRBJ2-7 | . | . | TRBV5-5 | CASSFTWQVSYEQYF | TGTGCCAGCAGCTTCACGTGGCAGGTCTCCTACGAGCAGTACTTC
TRBJ1-2 | . | . | TRBV7-3 | CASSLSVQGKNYGYTF | TGTGCCAGCAGCTTAAGTGTGCAGGGTAAAAACTATGGCTACACCTTC
TRBJ1-1 | . | . | TRBV27 | CASSLSRGQGTEAFF | TGTGCCAGCAGTTTATCTCGGGGTCAAGGCACTGAAGCTTTCTTT
TRBJ2-7 | TRBD2 | . | TRBV6-6 | CASGQTSGIGEQYF | TGTGCCAGCGGACAGACTAGCGGGATCGGCGAGCAGTACTTC
TRBJ2-1 | TRBD2 | . | TRBV7-2 | CASSPGGSGRAVSEQFF | TGTGCCAGCAGCCCTGGGGGTAGCGGGAGGGCCGTAAGTGAGCAGTTCTTC
TRBJ1-2 | TRBD1 | . | TRBV7-8 | CASSPDRVINYGYTF | TGTGCCAGCAGTCCGGACAGGGTGATTAACTATGGCTACACCTTC
TRBJ2-7 | . | . | TRBV10-3 | CAIKNRDKVYEQYF | TGTGCCATCAAGAACCGGGACAAAGTATACGAGCAGTACTTC
TRBJ2-4 | TRBD1 | . | TRBV5-4 | CATHTGGFYKNIQYF | TGTGCCACACATACAGGGGGCTTCTATAAAAACATTCAGTACTTC
TRBJ1-1 | . | . | TRBV5-1 | CASSLAPGLLNTEAFF | TGCGCCAGCAGCTTGGCCCCAGGGCTGTTGAACACTGAAGCTTTCTTT
TRBJ2-1 | . | . | TRBV30 | CAWSGDSSSYNEQFF | TGTGCCTGGAGTGGAGATTCAAGCTCCTACAATGAGCAGTTCTTC
TRBJ2-5 | TRBD1 | . | TRBV3-1/TRBV3-2 | CASSQGQGIQETQYF | TGTGCCAGCAGCCAAGGACAGGGGATACAAGAGACCCAGTACTTC
TRBJ2-1 | TRBD2 | once | TRBV19 | CASTNGGASGSFEQFF | TGTGCCAGTACCAACGGAGGGGCTAGCGGGAGCTTTGAGCAGTTCTTC
TRBJ2-2 | . | . | TRBV19 | CASSPQANTGELFF | TGTGCCAGTAGTCCTCAGGCGAACACCGGGGAGCTGTTTTTT
TRBJ2-7 | . | once | TRBV5-1 | CASSEDSTYEQYF | TGCGCCAGCAGCGAGGACAGTACCTACGAGCAGTACTTC
TRBJ1-1 | TRBD1 | . | TRBV6-5 | CASAQDRADTEAFF | TGTGCCAGCGCCCAAGACAGGGCGGACACTGAAGCTTTCTTT
TRBJ2-5 | . | . | TRBV7-8 | CASSLALASLGQETQYF | TGTGCCAGCAGCTTAGCGCTCGCTAGCCTAGGCCAAGAGACCCAGTACTTC
TRBJ1-1 | TRBD1 | . | TRBV6-6 | CASRKDRGNTEAFF | TGTGCCAGCAGAAAAGACAGGGGGAACACTGAAGCTTTCTTT
TRBJ2-1 | . | . | TRBV24-1 | CATSDSATVYNEQFF | TGTGCCACCAGTGATTCTGCAACAGTCTACAATGAGCAGTTCTTC
TRBJ2-5 | . | . | TRBV28 | CATTPAGRSETQYF | TGTGCCACCACCCCCGCGGGCAGGAGCGAGACCCAGTACTTC
TRBJ2-7 | . | . | TRBV2 | CASSATDNSYEQYF | TGTGCCAGCAGTGCGACAGATAACTCCTACGAGCAGTACTTC
TRBJ2-1 | TRBD2 | . | TRBV28 | CASSLLAGGPSRSYNEQFF | TGTGCCAGCAGTTTACTAGCGGGAGGGCCTTCTCGCTCCTACAATGAGCAGTTCTTC
TRBJ2-1 | . | . | TRBV6-5 | CASTQGTKIYNEQFF | TGTGCCAGCACGCAAGGGACAAAGATCTACAATGAGCAGTTCTTC
TRBJ2-5 | TRBD2 | . | TRBV30 | CAWSVAGAGETQYF | TGTGCCTGGAGTGTAGCGGGGGCAGGAGAGACCCAGTACTTC
TRBJ1-4 | . | . | TRBV28 | CAIRDATNEKLFF | TGTGCCATTCGAGATGCAACTAATGAAAAACTGTTTTTT
TRBJ2-7 | . | . | TRBV6-1 | CASSEERRYYEQYF | TGTGCCAGCAGTGAAGAAAGGAGATACTACGAGCAGTACTTC
TRBJ2-7 | . | once | TRBV11-3 | CASSPQNAYYEQYF | TGTGCCAGCAGCCCACAGAACGCCTACTACGAGCAGTACTTC
TRBJ2-1 | . | . | TRBV13 | CASSLEVAEYNEQFF | TGTGCCAGCAGCTTAGAAGTAGCGGAGTACAATGAGCAGTTCTTC
TRBJ1-1 | . | . | TRBV18 | CASSTGGTEAFF | TGTGCCAGCTCAACGGGGGGCACTGAAGCTTTCTTT
TRBJ1-2 | TRBD1 | once | TRBV5-4 | CASSLQGARGYTF | TGTGCCAGCAGCCTCCAGGGGGCGCGTGGCTACACCTTC
TRBJ1-6 | TRBD1 | once | TRBV25-1 | CASSESGQGRTPLHF | TGTGCCAGCAGTGAATCTGGACAGGGGAGAACACCCCTCCACTTT
TRBJ1-1 | . | few | TRBV6-5 | CASSYIGVLNTEAFF | TGTGCCAGCAGTTACATCGGAGTATTGAACACTGAAGCTTTCTTT
TRBJ2-7 | TRBD2 | once | TRBV28 | CASSQDHGGRVRYEQYF | TGTGCCAGCAGTCAGGACCATGGCGGGAGGGTCCGTTACGAGCAGTACTTC
TRBJ2-3 | . | . | TRBV18 | CASSPTSSSGLHPVGTDTQYF | TGTGCCAGCTCACCCACCTCGAGCAGCGGCCTCCATCCGGTGGGCACAGATACGCAGTATTTT
TRBJ1-2 | . | once | TRBV5-6 | CASSLSGGTYGYTF | TGTGCCAGCAGCCTATCGGGAGGGACCTATGGCTACACCTTC
TRBJ2-3 | . | . | TRBV7-8 | CASSLGRAGTDTQYF | TGTGCCAGCAGCTTAGGCAGGGCCGGCACAGATACGCAGTATTTT
TRBJ2-1 | . | . | TRBV19 | CASSMMAEQFF | TGTGCCAGTAGTATGATGGCTGAGCAGTTCTTC
TRBJ2-4 | . | . | TRBV4-3 | CASSQERGWGNIQYF | TGCGCCAGCAGCCAAGAGCGGGGTTGGGGAAACATTCAGTACTTC
TRBJ2-3 | TRBD2 | . | TRBV28 | CASSPPGLAGRADTQYF | TGTGCCAGCAGTCCCCCAGGACTAGCGGGACGCGCAGATACGCAGTATTTT
TRBJ2-7 | TRBD2 | . | TRBV6-5 | CASNSPGLAGVEQYF | TGTGCCAGCAACTCGCCGGGACTAGCGGGAGTCGAGCAGTACTTC
TRBJ2-7 | TRBD2 | . | TRBV3-1/TRBV3-2 | CASSQISSGPYEQYF | TGTGCCAGCAGCCAAATCTCTAGCGGCCCCTACGAGCAGTACTTC
TRBJ1-2 | . | . | TRBV13 | CASSSDGNYGYTF | TGTGCCAGCAGCTCTGACGGGAACTATGGCTACACCTTC